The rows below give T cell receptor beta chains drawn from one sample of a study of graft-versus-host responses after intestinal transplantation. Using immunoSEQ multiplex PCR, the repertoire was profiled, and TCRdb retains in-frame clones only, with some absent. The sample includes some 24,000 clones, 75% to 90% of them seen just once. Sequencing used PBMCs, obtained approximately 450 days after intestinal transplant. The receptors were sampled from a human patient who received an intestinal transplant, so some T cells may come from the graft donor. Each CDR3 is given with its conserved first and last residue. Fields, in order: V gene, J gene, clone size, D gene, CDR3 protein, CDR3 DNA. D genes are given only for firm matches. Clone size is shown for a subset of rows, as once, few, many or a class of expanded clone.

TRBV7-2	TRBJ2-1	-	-	CASSFGLSNSYNEQFF	TGTGCCAGCAGCTTTGGGCTTTCCAACTCCTACAATGAGCAGTTCTTC
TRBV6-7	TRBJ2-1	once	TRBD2	CASSYGREGSNEQFF	TGTGCCAGCAGTTACGGGCGGGAGGGCTCCAATGAGCAGTTCTTC
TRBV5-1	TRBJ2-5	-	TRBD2	CASSWPGRAETQYF	TGCGCCAGCAGCTGGCCCGGGAGGGCGGAGACCCAGTACTTC
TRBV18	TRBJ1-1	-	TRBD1	CASSSDRGHTEAFF	TGTGCCAGCTCATCAGACAGGGGTCACACTGAAGCTTTCTTT
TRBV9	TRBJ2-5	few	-	CASSVGGGAETQYF	TGTGCCAGCAGCGTAGGGGGCGGGGCAGAGACCCAGTACTTC
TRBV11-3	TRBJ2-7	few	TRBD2	CASSLAGGSYEQYF	TGTGCCAGCAGCTTAGCGGGAGGCTCCTACGAGCAGTACTTC
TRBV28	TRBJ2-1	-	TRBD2	CASSLLAGGLRNEQFF	TGTGCCAGCAGTCTCCTAGCGGGAGGGCTCCGCAATGAGCAGTTCTTC
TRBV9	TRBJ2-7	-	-	CASSVDGLGYEQYF	TGTGCCAGCAGCGTAGATGGGCTTGGGTACGAGCAGTACTTC
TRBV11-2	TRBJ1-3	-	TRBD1	CASSSLQGARKSGNTIYF	TGTGCCAGCAGCTCCTTACAGGGGGCAAGGAAGTCTGGAAACACCATATATTTT
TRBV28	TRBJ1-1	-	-	CASSLPWGEAFF	TGTGCCAGCAGTTTACCGTGGGGGGAGGCTTTCTTT
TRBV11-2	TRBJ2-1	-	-	CASSRGGGAGQTYNEQFF	TGTGCCAGCAGCCGAGGAGGTGGTGCGGGACAAACCTACAATGAGCAGTTCTTC
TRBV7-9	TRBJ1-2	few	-	CASSPQGRDGYTF	TGTGCCAGCAGCCCTCAGGGTAGGGATGGCTACACCTTC
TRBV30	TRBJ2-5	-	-	CAWSIDYLQETQYF	TGTGCCTGGAGTATCGACTATCTCCAAGAGACCCAGTACTTC
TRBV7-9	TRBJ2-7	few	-	CASSLGPRTDSYEQYF	TGTGCCAGCAGCTTAGGGCCCCGGACCGACTCCTACGAGCAGTACTTC
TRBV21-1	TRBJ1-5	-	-	CASSKSVQPQHF	TGTGCCAGCAGCAAATCCGTCCAGCCCCAGCATTTT
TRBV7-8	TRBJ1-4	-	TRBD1	CASSFSVVWTGARNEKLFF	TGTGCCAGCAGCTTCTCGGTCGTGTGGACAGGGGCCCGTAATGAAAAACTGTTTTTT
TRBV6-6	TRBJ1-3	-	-	CASSYLGSGNTIYF	TGTGCCAGCAGTTATTTAGGCTCTGGAAACACCATATATTTT
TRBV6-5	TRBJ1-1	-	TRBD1	CASSPGGRNTEAFF	TGTGCCAGCAGCCCAGGGGGCAGGAACACTGAAGCTTTCTTT
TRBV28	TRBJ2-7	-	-	CASGKTAYEQYF	TGTGCCAGCGGTAAGACAGCTTACGAGCAGTACTTC
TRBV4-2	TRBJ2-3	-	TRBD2	CASSQGLAVSTDTQYF	TGTGCCAGCAGCCAAGGTCTAGCGGTAAGCACAGATACGCAGTATTTT
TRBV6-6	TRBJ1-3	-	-	CASSYSIGNTIYF	TGTGCCAGCAGTTACTCTATCGGAAACACCATATATTTT
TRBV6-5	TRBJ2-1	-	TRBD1	CASSTPGQGANEQFF	TGTGCCAGCAGTACACCGGGACAGGGGGCCAATGAGCAGTTCTTC
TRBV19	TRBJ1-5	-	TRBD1	CASKGAPTGEWSNQPQHF	TGTGCCAGTAAGGGGGCCCCGACAGGGGAGTGGAGCAATCAGCCCCAGCATTTT
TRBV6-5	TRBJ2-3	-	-	CASSEGHRTDTQYF	TGTGCCAGCAGTGAGGGCCACAGGACAGATACGCAGTATTTT
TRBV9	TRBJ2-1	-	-	CASSVEGLPPNEQFF	TGTGCCAGCAGCGTAGAGGGACTTCCCCCCAATGAGCAGTTCTTC
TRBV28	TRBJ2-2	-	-	CASSYGVGELFF	TGTGCCAGCAGTTACGGGGTCGGGGAGCTGTTTTTT
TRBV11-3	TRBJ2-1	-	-	CASSPNGLEQFF	TGTGCCAGCAGCCCGAACGGACTAGAGCAGTTCTTC
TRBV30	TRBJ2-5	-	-	CAWSVQVQETQYF	TGTGCCTGGAGTGTACAAGTACAAGAGACCCAGTACTTC
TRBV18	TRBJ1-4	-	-	CASSPTLRAANEKLFF	TGTGCCAGCTCACCCACTCTCAGGGCGGCTAATGAAAAACTGTTTTTT
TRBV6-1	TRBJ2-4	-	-	CASSPQDYIQYF	TGTGCCAGCAGTCCCCAGGACTACATTCAGTACTTC
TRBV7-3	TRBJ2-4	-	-	CASSSLGQPPNIQYF	TGTGCCAGCAGCTCCCTAGGACAGCCCCCAAACATTCAGTACTTC
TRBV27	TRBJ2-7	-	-	CASSLVGGEQYF	TGTGCCAGCAGTTTGGTGGGAGGCGAGCAGTACTTC
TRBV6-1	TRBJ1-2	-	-	CASRGRGSYYGYTF	TGTGCCAGCAGGGGCCGGGGCAGCTACTATGGCTACACCTTC
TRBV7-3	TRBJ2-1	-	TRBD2	CASSPWGTSAYNEQFF	TGTGCCAGCAGCCCCTGGGGGACTAGCGCATACAATGAGCAGTTCTTC
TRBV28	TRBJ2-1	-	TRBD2	CASSLWASGREFF	TGTGCCAGCAGTTTATGGGCTAGCGGGAGGGAGTTCTTC
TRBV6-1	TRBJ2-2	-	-	CASIGYRDTGELFF	TGTGCCAGCATAGGGTACAGAGACACCGGGGAGCTGTTTTTT
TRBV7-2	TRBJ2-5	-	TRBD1	CASSSRTGGEGRTQYF	TGTGCCAGCAGCTCCCGGACAGGCGGAGAGGGGAGGACCCAGTACTTC
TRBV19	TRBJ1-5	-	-	CASSIAGVSNQPQHF	TGTGCCAGTAGTATTGCGGGGGTAAGCAATCAGCCCCAGCATTTT
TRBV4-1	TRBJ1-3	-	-	CASSQGGSSGNTIYF	TGCGCCAGCAGCCAAGGGGGGAGCTCTGGAAACACCATATATTTT
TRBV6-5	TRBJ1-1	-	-	CASSTRNLNTEAFF	TGTGCCAGCAGTACACGTAACTTGAACACTGAAGCTTTCTTT